These T cell receptor beta chains were read from a single sample in a study of blood T cells in healthy people across ages. TCRdb reprocessed the 5' RACE reads with MiXCR, giving one entry per CDR3 protein. Counted here are over 600,000 distinct CDR3 sequences, 46% occurring once; the ten biggest clones make up roughly 20%. Sample: blood. These receptors were obtained from a man older than 75 in good health. Each CDR3 is given with its conserved first and last residue. D genes are given only for firm matches. Rows may omit the clone size; those that give it use once, few, many or a size class.

DNA: TGTGCCAGCAGTTACATTGCGGGAGAATCCAACGAGCAGTACTTC; CDR3: CASSYIAGESNEQYF; size: .; V: TRBV6-5; J: TRBJ2-7; D: TRBD2
DNA: TGCGCCAGCAGCCGGGGACAGACTAGTGCAGATACGCAGTATTTT; CDR3: CASSRGQTSADTQYF; size: many; V: TRBV5-1; J: TRBJ2-3; D: .
DNA: TGCAGTGCTACTCCACCCGGGGCAGGGCTGGCTTTCTTT; CDR3: CSATPPGAGLAFF; size: .; V: TRBV20-1; J: TRBJ1-1; D: .
DNA: TGTGCCAGCAGCTTCGATGGGGCGTCGAATGAAAAACTGTTTTTT; CDR3: CASSFDGASNEKLFF; size: .; V: TRBV7-9; J: TRBJ1-4; D: .
DNA: TGTGCCAGCAGTCAAAGTCCCGGGGGGATTGGCACAGATACGCAGTATTTT; CDR3: CASSQSPGGIGTDTQYF; size: .; V: TRBV7-2; J: TRBJ2-3; D: TRBD2
DNA: TGTGCCAGCAGCGTAGGCCATAGCGGGAGCCCCAACGTCCTGACTTTC; CDR3: CASSVGHSGSPNVLTF; size: many; V: TRBV9; J: TRBJ2-6; D: TRBD2
DNA: TGTGCCAGCAGCCCTGGGAGATCGAACTATGGCTACACCTTC; CDR3: CASSPGRSNYGYTF; size: .; V: TRBV6-5; J: TRBJ1-2; D: .
DNA: TGCAGTGCTAGAAATGCGTACACCTACGAGCAGTACTTC; CDR3: CSARNAYTYEQYF; size: few; V: TRBV20-1; J: TRBJ2-7; D: .
DNA: TGTGCCAGCAGTTTAGGGGTTTCTGGAAGTGAGCAGTTCTTC; CDR3: CASSLGVSGSEQFF; size: few; V: TRBV28; J: TRBJ2-1; D: .
DNA: TGTGCCAGCAGCTCTCAGACAGGGAACTATGGCTACACCTTC; CDR3: CASSSQTGNYGYTF; size: .; V: TRBV7-2; J: TRBJ1-2; D: TRBD1
DNA: TGTGCCAGCAGCTTCTTCGGACTAGAGAAAGAGACCCAGTACTTC; CDR3: CASSFFGLEKETQYF; size: .; V: TRBV9; J: TRBJ2-5; D: TRBD2
DNA: TGTGCCAGCAATAGGGCGTCCGGGGCCAACGTCCTGACTTTC; CDR3: CASNRASGANVLTF; size: many; V: TRBV7-2; J: TRBJ2-6; D: .
DNA: TGTGCCAGCAGCCAAGGAGGTTTTTCTGGGGCCAACGTCCTGACTTTC; CDR3: CASSQGGFSGANVLTF; size: .; V: TRBV4-2; J: TRBJ2-6; D: .
DNA: TGTGCCAGCAGCCCACCCGCTAGCGGGCAAGAGACCCAGTACTTC; CDR3: CASSPPASGQETQYF; size: once; V: TRBV28; J: TRBJ2-5; D: TRBD2
DNA: TGTGCCAGCAAATTGGACAGGGGTTCCTACAATGAGCAGTTCTTC; CDR3: CASKLDRGSYNEQFF; size: .; V: TRBV6-2/TRBV6-3; J: TRBJ2-1; D: TRBD1
DNA: TGTGCCAGCAGCTTGCTTGCGGGAGTCAGCACAGATACGCAGTATTTT; CDR3: CASSLLAGVSTDTQYF; size: .; V: TRBV5-4; J: TRBJ2-3; D: TRBD2
DNA: TGTGCCATCAGTGTTTTGGGAATGAACACTGAAGCTTTCTTT; CDR3: CAISVLGMNTEAFF; size: .; V: TRBV10-3; J: TRBJ1-1; D: .
DNA: TGTGCCAGCAGCTTAGCCGGACAGCGGGTAGGCTGGGATGAGCAGTTCTTC; CDR3: CASSLAGQRVGWDEQFF; size: once; V: TRBV7-9; J: TRBJ2-1; D: .
DNA: TGTGCCAGCAGCCCGGGCTCCGCGGTCAGCAACCATGAGCAGTTCTTC; CDR3: CASSPGSAVSNHEQFF; size: .; V: TRBV4-2; J: TRBJ2-1; D: .
DNA: TGTGCCAGCAGCCCCTGGGGTAGCGGGAGGGCCTCAGATACGCAGTATTTT; CDR3: CASSPWGSGRASDTQYF; size: .; V: TRBV7-2; J: TRBJ2-3; D: TRBD2
DNA: TGTGCCAGCAGTCCCAGGAATGAGCAGTACTTC; CDR3: CASSPRNEQYF; size: .; V: TRBV9; J: TRBJ2-7; D: .
DNA: TGCGCCAGCAGCCAATATGTCAGAGGCAGTGAGCAGTTCTTC; CDR3: CASSQYVRGSEQFF; size: many; V: TRBV4-1; J: TRBJ2-1; D: .
DNA: TGTGCCAGCAGTGAGGGACTTGCGGCTAATGAAAAACTGTTTTTT; CDR3: CASSEGLAANEKLFF; size: .; V: TRBV2; J: TRBJ1-4; D: .
DNA: TGTGCCACCAGTGATTCATCGGGACTGGGTTACTACGAGCAGTACTTC; CDR3: CATSDSSGLGYYEQYF; size: .; V: TRBV24-1; J: TRBJ2-7; D: .
DNA: TGTGCCACCAGTGATTTGAACAGTTTGACCCAGCATTTT; CDR3: CATSDLNSLTQHF; size: many; V: TRBV24-1; J: TRBJ1-5; D: .
DNA: TGTGCCAGCAGTCCACACAGAGGCATGAACACTGAAGCTTTCTTT; CDR3: CASSPHRGMNTEAFF; size: .; V: TRBV28; J: TRBJ1-1; D: .
DNA: TGTGCCAGCAGCGCAATTAGACTAGCGGGAGACACGGATACGCAGTATTTT; CDR3: CASSAIRLAGDTDTQYF; size: .; V: TRBV9; J: TRBJ2-3; D: TRBD2
DNA: TGTGCCAGCACCCTCGGGGAGGGGACCCACGAGCAGTACTTC; CDR3: CASTLGEGTHEQYF; size: .; V: TRBV11-2; J: TRBJ2-7; D: TRBD2
DNA: TGTGCCAGCAGCACGGGCGGGGGACAAGAGACCCAGTACTTC; CDR3: CASSTGGGQETQYF; size: .; V: TRBV7-2; J: TRBJ2-5; D: TRBD2
DNA: TGTGCCAGCAGCCGAGGGAGGGGCCGCACAGATACGCAGTATTTT; CDR3: CASSRGRGRTDTQYF; size: .; V: TRBV6-2/TRBV6-3; J: TRBJ2-3; D: TRBD2
DNA: TGTGCCAGCACAGTATTAGCGGGAGGTTCCTACAATGAGCAGTTCTTC; CDR3: CASTVLAGGSYNEQFF; size: few; V: TRBV6-2/TRBV6-3; J: TRBJ2-1; D: TRBD2
DNA: TGTGCCAGCAGCCCAGGGGGGGCTCGGAACTATGGCTACACCTTC; CDR3: CASSPGGARNYGYTF; size: many; V: TRBV7-6; J: TRBJ1-2; D: TRBD1
DNA: TGTGCCTGCAGCTTTAGGTCGGCGAACACCGGGGAGCTGTTTTTT; CDR3: CACSFRSANTGELFF; size: .; V: TRBV7-2; J: TRBJ2-2; D: .
DNA: TGTGCCAGCAGCTTAGATTCCAATGAGCAGTACTTC; CDR3: CASSLDSNEQYF; size: many; V: TRBV7-3; J: TRBJ2-5; D: .
DNA: TGCGCCAGCAGTCCCGGGCCTTGGTACCGTGAGCAGTTCTTC; CDR3: CASSPGPWYREQFF; size: .; V: TRBV10-2; J: TRBJ2-1; D: .
DNA: TGTGCCAGCAGTTTATACACTTCCAATTCACCCCTCCACTTT; CDR3: CASSLYTSNSPLHF; size: .; V: TRBV12-3/TRBV12-4; J: TRBJ1-6; D: .
DNA: TGTGCCAGCAGCCAACCGGGACTAGCAGACGATGAGCAGTACTTC; CDR3: CASSQPGLADDEQYF; size: .; V: TRBV28; J: TRBJ2-4; D: TRBD2
DNA: TGTGCCAGCAGCCAAGAGCCCCACGAGCAGTACTTC; CDR3: CASSQEPHEQYF; size: .; V: TRBV14; J: TRBJ2-7; D: .
DNA: TGTGCCAGCAGCCCTTCCCTCACTAGTACCTTTGAGTTGAATGAGCAGTTCTTC; CDR3: CASSPSLTSTFELNEQFF; size: .; V: TRBV7-9; J: TRBJ2-1; D: .
DNA: TGTGCCAGCATTTTGAGCGAGTACAATGAGCAGTACTTC; CDR3: CASILSEYNEQYF; size: .; V: TRBV6-1; J: TRBJ2-7; D: .
DNA: TGCGCCAGCAGCCAAGATGAGGGGGGAGAGACCCAGTACTTC; CDR3: CASSQDEGGETQYF; size: .; V: TRBV4-1; J: TRBJ2-5; D: .